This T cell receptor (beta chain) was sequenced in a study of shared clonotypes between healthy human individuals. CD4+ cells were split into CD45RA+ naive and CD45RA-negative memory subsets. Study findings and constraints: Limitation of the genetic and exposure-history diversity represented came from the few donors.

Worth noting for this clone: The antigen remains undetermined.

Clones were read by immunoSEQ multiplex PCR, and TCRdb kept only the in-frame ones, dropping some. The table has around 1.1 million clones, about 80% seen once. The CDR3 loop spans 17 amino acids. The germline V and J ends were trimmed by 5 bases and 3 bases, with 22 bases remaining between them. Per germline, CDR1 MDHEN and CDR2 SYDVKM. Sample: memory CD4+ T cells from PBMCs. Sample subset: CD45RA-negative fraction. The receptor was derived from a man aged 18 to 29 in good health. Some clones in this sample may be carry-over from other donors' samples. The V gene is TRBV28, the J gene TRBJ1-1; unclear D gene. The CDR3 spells CASSPEGDYRSDTEAFF. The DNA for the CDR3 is TGTGCCAGCAGTCCCGAAGGCGATTACAGAAGCGACACTGAAGCTTTCTTT.